Listed below are T cell receptor beta chains from one sample, sequenced in a study of beta chain features in type 1 diabetes. The protocol was immunoSEQ multiplex PCR, while the TCRdb copy is restricted to in-frame clones and leaves out a portion. The profile covers about 27,000 clones, with around 54% appearing a single time and around 1.6% taken by the ten largest. Sequencing input: Tregs from blood. These receptors were obtained from a woman under 30 with type 1 diabetes. Both conserved end residues are part of each CDR3. Fields, in order: CDR3 protein, CDR3 DNA, V gene, CDR3 length, clone size, J gene, D gene. D genes are given only for firm matches. For some rows the clone size is stated as once, few or many, or as a class when expanded; others skip it.

CDR3aa: CASSSLTGQVEAFF
CDR3nt: TGTGCCAGCAGTTCCTTGACGGGACAGGTTGAAGCTTTCTTT
v_gene: TRBV27
len: 14
abundance: .
j_gene: TRBJ1-1
d_gene: TRBD1

CDR3aa: CASSMTGTAQPQHF
CDR3nt: TGTGCCAGTAGTATGACAGGGACCGCTCAGCCCCAGCATTTT
v_gene: TRBV19
len: 14
abundance: .
j_gene: TRBJ1-5
d_gene: TRBD1

CDR3aa: CASSPQGGSFEQYF
CDR3nt: TGCGCCAGCAGCCCACAGGGGGGATCCTTCGAGCAGTACTTC
v_gene: TRBV5-1
len: 14
abundance: once
j_gene: TRBJ2-7
d_gene: TRBD1

CDR3aa: CASSLGYYEQYF
CDR3nt: TGCGCCAGCAGCTTGGGCTATTACGAGCAGTACTTC
v_gene: TRBV5-1
len: 12
abundance: few
j_gene: TRBJ2-7
d_gene: .

CDR3aa: CAISESKARTSLGQPQHF
CDR3nt: TGTGCCATCAGTGAGTCGAAGGCCCGGACATCCCTAGGTCAGCCCCAGCATTTT
v_gene: TRBV10-3
len: 18
abundance: few
j_gene: TRBJ1-5
d_gene: .

CDR3aa: CSVKGTRTQETQYF
CDR3nt: TGCAGCGTTAAAGGGACTAGAACCCAAGAGACCCAGTACTTC
v_gene: TRBV29-1
len: 14
abundance: few
j_gene: TRBJ2-5
d_gene: TRBD2

CDR3aa: CASTWTSDDQPQHF
CDR3nt: TGTGCCAGCACTTGGACTTCTGACGATCAGCCCCAGCATTTT
v_gene: TRBV2
len: 14
abundance: .
j_gene: TRBJ1-5
d_gene: .

CDR3aa: CASSLDGQIPNF
CDR3nt: TGTGCCAGCAGCTTGGACGGACAAATCCCGAACTTC
v_gene: TRBV5-6
len: 12
abundance: .
j_gene: TRBJ2-5
d_gene: .

CDR3aa: CATSRTTSTDTQYF
CDR3nt: TGTGCCACCAGCAGAACCACTAGCACAGATACGCAGTATTTT
v_gene: TRBV15
len: 14
abundance: .
j_gene: TRBJ2-3
d_gene: .

CDR3aa: CASSSGANYGYTF
CDR3nt: TGTGCCAGCAGTTCTGGGGCGAACTATGGCTACACCTTC
v_gene: TRBV7-3
len: 13
abundance: .
j_gene: TRBJ1-2
d_gene: .

CDR3aa: CASRVAGGKYNEQFF
CDR3nt: TGTGCCAGTAGAGTAGCGGGAGGGAAATACAATGAGCAGTTCTTC
v_gene: TRBV19
len: 15
abundance: .
j_gene: TRBJ2-1
d_gene: TRBD2

CDR3aa: CSAPGPSGYTF
CDR3nt: TGCAGCGCCCCAGGGCCGTCCGGCTACACCTTC
v_gene: TRBV20-1
len: 11
abundance: .
j_gene: TRBJ1-2
d_gene: .

CDR3aa: CATPRGPLDQPQHF
CDR3nt: TGCGCCACCCCGAGGGGGCCTTTGGATCAGCCCCAGCATTTT
v_gene: TRBV5-1
len: 14
abundance: .
j_gene: TRBJ1-5
d_gene: TRBD1

CDR3aa: CASSLLAGADTQYF
CDR3nt: TGTGCCAGCAGTTTGTTAGCGGGGGCAGATACGCAGTATTTT
v_gene: TRBV28
len: 14
abundance: .
j_gene: TRBJ2-3
d_gene: TRBD2

CDR3aa: CASTVLGPQTQYF
CDR3nt: TGTGCCAGCACCGTCCTTGGGCCACAGACCCAGTACTTC
v_gene: TRBV7-9
len: 13
abundance: .
j_gene: TRBJ2-5
d_gene: .

CDR3aa: CASSPGALGQEKVFF
CDR3nt: TGTGCCAGTAGTCCCGGAGCCCTGGGACAGGAGAAAGTGTTCTTC
v_gene: TRBV19
len: 15
abundance: few
j_gene: TRBJ2-1
d_gene: TRBD1

CDR3aa: CASSPGINSNQPQHF
CDR3nt: TGTGCCAGCAGCCCCGGGATCAATAGCAATCAGCCCCAGCATTTT
v_gene: TRBV6-5
len: 15
abundance: .
j_gene: TRBJ1-5
d_gene: .